This T cell receptor (beta chain) was identified in a study of cytomegalovirus exposure and HLA in healthy donors. This CDR3 is built from 14 residues. Deletions cut 0 bases from V and 1 base from J, with 7 bases between. Germline loops: CDR1 KGHSH, CDR2 LQKENI. Note on this clone: Its antigen is undetermined.

13 Jbeta primers and 60 Vbeta primers were used for the PCR. Clones were read by immunoSEQ multiplex PCR, and TCRdb kept only the in-frame ones, dropping some. This sample has about 130,000 clones, with over 70% found just once. Healthy individuals who donated bone marrow served as the donors. The study sampled nominally healthy donors, though unrecorded immune exposures were likely. The study, taken as a whole, reports: The study found most TCR sequences rare, yet found some public TCRs in many donors. Analyses of presence and absence presupposed an approximately uniform sequencing depth across donors.

This sequence originates from a man aged 35 to 55 in good health and CMV-seronegative. The rearrangement uses TRBV18 and TRBJ2-7; D might be TRBD1 (5 bases). The sample taken for sequencing was PBMCs. CDR3 DNA: TGTGCCAGCTCACCACCTGCAGGGTCCTACGAGCAGTACTTC. It encodes CASSPPAGSYEQYF.